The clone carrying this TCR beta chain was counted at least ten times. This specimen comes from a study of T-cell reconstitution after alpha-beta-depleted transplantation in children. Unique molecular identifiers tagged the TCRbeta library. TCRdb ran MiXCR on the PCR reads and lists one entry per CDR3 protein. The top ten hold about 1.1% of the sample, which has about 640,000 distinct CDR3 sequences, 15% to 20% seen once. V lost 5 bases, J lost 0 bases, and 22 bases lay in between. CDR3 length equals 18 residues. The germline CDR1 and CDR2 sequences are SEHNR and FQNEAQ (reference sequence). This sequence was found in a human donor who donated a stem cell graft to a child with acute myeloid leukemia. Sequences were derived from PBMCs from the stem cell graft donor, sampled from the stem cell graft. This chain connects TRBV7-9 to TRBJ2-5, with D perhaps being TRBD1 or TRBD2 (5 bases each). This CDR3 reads CASSLSPYRDGNQETQYF. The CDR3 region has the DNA TGTGCCAGCAGCCTCTCCCCTTATAGGGACGGCAACCAAGAGACCCAGTACTTC. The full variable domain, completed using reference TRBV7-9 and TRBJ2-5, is DTGVSQNPRHKITKRGQNVTFRCDPISEHNRLYWYRQTLGQGPEFLTYFQNEAQLEKSRLLSDRFSAERPKGSFSTLEIQRTEQGDSAMYLCASSLSPYRDGNQETQYFGPGTRLLVL.